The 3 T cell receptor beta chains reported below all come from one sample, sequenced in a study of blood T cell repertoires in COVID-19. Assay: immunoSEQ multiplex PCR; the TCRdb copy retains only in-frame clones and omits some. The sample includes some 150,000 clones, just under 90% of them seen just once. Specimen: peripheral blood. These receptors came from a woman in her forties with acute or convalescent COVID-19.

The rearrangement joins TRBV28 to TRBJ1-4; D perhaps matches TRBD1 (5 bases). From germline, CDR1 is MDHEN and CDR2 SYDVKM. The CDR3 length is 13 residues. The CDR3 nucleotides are TGTGCTTCATGGGGGGTCCATAATGAAAAACTGTTTTTT. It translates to CASWGVHNEKLFF.

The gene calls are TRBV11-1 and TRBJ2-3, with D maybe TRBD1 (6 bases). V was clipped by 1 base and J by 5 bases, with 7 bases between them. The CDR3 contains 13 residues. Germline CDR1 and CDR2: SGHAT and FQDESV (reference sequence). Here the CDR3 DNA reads TGTGCCAGCAGCTTAGGCAGGGGAGATACGCAGTATTTT. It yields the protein CASSLGRGDTQYF. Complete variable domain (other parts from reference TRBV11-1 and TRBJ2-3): EAEVAQSPRYKITEKSQAVAFWCDPISGHATLYWYRQILGQGPELLVQFQDESVVDDSQLPKDRFSAERLKGVDSTLKIQPAELGDSAMYLCASSLGRGDTQYFGPGTRLTVL.

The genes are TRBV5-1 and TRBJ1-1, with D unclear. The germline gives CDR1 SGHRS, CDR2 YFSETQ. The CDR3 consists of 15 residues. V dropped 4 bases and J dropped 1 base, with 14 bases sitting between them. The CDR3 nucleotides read TGCGCCAGCAGCCCTCAAGACATATCGAACACTGAAGCTTTCTTT. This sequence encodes CASSPQDISNTEAFF.